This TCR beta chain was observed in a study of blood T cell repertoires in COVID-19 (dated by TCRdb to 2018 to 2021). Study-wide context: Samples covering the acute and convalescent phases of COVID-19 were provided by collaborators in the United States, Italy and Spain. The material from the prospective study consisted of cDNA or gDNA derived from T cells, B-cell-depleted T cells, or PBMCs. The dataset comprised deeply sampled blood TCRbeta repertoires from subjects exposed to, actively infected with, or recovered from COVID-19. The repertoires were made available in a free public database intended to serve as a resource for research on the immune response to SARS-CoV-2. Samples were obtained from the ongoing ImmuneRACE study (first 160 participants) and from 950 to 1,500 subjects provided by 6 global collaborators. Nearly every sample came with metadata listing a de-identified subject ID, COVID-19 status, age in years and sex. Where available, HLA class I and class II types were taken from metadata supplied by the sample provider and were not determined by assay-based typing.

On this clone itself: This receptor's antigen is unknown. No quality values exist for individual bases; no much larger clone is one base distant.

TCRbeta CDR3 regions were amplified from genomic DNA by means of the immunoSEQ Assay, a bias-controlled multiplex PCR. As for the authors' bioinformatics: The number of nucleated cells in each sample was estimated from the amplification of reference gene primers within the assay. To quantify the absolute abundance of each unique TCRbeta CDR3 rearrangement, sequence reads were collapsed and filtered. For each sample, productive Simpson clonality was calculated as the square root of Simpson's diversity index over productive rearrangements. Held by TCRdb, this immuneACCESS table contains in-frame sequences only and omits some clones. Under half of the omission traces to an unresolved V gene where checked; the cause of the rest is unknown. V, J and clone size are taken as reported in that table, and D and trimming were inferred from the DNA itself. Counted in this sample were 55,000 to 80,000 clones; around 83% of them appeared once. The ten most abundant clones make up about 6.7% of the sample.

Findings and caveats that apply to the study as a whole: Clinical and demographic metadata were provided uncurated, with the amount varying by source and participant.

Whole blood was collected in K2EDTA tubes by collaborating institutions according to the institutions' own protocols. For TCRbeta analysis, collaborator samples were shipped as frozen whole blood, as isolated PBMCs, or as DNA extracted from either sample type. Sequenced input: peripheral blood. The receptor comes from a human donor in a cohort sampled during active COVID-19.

The CDR3 reads CASSSEYGYTF. The base sequence is TGCGCCAGCAGCTCCGAGTATGGCTACACCTTC. Recombination connected TRBV5-1 to TRBJ1-2; no D segment can be confidently identified. The germline V gene specifies SGHRS as CDR1 and YFSETQ as CDR2. The CDR3 numbers 11 residues from cysteine through phenylalanine. Only CDR3 DNA remains: 33 bases, in frame from the first base. V loses 3 bases of germline sequence and J loses 5 bases, and the interval between the two ends is 5 bases.